This T cell receptor beta chain was recovered during a study of Graves' ophthalmopathy and Graves' hyperthyroidism. Beta-chain TCR CDR3 regions were amplified from RNA transcripts. RT-PCR with HTBI primers came first, then second-round multiplex PCR. A single record per CDR3 protein comes from TCRdb applying MiXCR to the multiplex PCR reads. The data show approximately 1.2 million distinct CDR3 sequences, with about 40% seen just once and roughly 11% held by the top ten. The study, taken as a whole, reports: Classification of ophthalmopathy versus stable hyperthyroidism by a 13-signature model yielded under 90% sensitivity and roughly 81% specificity.

Aged 18 to 65, hyperthyroidism patients had new diagnoses of under 2 months' duration. Orbital computed tomography, thyroid ultrasound, TRAb, serum thyroxine and clinical symptoms formed the basis of diagnosis. A few counts support this clonotype. What it binds is unknown. The trim removed 0 bases at V and 9 bases at J, leaving 6 bases unmatched. The CDR3 extends over 14 amino acids. Germline V CDR1 and CDR2: SGDLS, YYNGEE. The V call is TRBV9, the J call TRBJ2-5; TRBD2 matches at 9 bases. The clonotype originates from an adult man with Graves' hyperthyroidism. Material for sequencing was peripheral blood or thyroid tissue (not recorded which). The CDR3 nucleotides read TGTGCCAGCAGCGTAGGAGCGGGGGGCCCGGCCCAGTACTTC. It encodes CASSVGAGGPAQYF.